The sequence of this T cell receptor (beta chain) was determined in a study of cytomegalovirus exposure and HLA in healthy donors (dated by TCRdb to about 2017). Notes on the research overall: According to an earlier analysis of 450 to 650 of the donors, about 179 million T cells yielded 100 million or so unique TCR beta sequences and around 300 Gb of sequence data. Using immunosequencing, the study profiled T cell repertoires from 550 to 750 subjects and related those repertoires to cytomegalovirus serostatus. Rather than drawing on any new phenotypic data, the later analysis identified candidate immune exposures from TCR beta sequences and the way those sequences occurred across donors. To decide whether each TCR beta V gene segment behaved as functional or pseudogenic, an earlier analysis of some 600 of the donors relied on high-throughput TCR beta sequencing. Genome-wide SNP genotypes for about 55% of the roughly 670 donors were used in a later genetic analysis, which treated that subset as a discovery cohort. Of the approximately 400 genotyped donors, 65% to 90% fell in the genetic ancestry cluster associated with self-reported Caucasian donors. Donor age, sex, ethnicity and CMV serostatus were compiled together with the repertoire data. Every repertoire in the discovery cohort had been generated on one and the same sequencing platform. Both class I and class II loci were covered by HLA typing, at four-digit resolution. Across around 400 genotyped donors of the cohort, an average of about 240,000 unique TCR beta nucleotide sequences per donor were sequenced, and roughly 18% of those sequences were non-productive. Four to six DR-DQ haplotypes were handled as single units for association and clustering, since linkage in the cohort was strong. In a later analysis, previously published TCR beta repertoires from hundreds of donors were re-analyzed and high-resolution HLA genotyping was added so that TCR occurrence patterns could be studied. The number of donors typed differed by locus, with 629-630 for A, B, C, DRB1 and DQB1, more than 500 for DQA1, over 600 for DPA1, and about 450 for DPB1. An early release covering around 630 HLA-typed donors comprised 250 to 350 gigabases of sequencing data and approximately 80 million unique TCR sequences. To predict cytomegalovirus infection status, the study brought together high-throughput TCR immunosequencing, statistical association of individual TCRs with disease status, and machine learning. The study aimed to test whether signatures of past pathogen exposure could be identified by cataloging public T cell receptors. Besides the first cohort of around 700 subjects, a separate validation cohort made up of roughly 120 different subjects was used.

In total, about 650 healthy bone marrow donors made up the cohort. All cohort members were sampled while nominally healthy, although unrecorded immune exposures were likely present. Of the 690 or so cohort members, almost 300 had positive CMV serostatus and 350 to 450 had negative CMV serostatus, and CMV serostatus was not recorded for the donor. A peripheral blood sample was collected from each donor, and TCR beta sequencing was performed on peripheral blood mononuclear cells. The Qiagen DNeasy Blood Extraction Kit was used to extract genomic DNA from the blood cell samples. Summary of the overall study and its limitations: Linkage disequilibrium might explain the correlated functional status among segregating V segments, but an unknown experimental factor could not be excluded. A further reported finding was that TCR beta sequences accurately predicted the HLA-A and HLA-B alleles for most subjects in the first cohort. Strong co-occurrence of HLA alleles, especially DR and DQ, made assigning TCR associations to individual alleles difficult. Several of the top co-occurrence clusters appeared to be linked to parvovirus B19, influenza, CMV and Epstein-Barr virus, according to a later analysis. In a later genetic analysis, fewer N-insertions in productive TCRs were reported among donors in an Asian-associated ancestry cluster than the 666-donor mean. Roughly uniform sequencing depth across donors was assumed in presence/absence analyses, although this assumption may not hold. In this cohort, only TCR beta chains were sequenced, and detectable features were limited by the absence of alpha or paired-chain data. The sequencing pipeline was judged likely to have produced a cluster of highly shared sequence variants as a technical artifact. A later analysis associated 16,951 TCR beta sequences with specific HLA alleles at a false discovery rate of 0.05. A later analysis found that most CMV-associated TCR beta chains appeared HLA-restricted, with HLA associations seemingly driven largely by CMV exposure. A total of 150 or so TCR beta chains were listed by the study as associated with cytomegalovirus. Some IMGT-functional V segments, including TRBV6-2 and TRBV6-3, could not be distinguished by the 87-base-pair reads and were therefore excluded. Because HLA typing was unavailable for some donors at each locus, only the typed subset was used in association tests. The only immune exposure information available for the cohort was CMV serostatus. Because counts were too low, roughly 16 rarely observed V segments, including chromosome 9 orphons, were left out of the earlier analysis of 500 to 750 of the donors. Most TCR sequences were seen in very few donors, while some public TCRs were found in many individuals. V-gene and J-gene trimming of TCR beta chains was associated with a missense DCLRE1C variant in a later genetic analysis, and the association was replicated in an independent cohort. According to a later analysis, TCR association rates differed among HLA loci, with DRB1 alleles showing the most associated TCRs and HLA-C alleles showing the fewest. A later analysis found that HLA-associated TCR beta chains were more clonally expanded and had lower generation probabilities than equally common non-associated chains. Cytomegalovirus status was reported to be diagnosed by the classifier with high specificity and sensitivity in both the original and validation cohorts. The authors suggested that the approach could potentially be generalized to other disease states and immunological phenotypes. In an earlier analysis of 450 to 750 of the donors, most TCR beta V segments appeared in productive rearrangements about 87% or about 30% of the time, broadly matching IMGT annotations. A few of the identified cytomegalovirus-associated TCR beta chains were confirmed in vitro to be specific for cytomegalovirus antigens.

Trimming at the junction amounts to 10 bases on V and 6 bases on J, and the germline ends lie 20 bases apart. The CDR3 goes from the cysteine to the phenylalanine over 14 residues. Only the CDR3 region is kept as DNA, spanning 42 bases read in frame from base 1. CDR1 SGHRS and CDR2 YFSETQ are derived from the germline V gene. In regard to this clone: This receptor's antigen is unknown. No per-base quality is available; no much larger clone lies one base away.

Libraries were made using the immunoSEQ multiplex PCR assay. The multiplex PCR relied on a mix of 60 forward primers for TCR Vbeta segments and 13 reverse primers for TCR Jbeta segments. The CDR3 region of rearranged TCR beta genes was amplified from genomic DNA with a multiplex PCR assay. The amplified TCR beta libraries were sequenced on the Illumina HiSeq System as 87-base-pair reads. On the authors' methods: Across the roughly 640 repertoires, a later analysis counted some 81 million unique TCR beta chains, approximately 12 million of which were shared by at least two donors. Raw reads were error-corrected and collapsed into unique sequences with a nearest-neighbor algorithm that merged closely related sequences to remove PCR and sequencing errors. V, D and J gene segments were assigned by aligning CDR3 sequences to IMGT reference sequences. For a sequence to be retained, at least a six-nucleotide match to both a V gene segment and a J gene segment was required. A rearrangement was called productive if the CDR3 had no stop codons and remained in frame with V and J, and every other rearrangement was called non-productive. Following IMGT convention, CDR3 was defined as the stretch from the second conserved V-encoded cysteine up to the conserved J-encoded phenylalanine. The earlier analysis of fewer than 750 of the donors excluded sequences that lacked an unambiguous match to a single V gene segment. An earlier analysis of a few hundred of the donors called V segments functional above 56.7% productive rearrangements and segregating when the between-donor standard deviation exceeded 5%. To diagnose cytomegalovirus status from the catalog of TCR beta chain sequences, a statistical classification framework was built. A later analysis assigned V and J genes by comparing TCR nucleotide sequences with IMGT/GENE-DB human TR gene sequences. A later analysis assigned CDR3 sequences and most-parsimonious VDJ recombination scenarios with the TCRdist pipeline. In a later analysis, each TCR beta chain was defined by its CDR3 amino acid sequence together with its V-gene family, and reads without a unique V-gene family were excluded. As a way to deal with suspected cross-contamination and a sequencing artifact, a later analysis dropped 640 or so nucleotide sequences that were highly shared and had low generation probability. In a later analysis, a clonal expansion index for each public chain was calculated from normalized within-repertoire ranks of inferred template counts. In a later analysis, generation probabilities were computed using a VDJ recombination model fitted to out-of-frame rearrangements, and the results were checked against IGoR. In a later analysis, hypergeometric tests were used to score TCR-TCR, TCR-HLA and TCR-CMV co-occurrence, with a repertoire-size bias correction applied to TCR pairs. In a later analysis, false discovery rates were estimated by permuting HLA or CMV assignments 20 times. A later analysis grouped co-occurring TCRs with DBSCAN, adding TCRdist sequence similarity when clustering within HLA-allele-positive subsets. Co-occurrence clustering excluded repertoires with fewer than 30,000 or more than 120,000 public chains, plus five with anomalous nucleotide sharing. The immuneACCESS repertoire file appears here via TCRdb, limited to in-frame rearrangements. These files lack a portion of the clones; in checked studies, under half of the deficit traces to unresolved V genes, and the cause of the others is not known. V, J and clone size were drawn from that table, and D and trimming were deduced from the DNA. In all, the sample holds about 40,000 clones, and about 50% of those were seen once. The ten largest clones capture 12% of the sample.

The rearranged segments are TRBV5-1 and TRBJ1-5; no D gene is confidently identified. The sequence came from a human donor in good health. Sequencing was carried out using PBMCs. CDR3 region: CAPSTGEGSQPQHF. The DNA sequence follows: TGCGCCCCTAGTACGGGAGAGGGCAGTCAGCCCCAGCATTTT.